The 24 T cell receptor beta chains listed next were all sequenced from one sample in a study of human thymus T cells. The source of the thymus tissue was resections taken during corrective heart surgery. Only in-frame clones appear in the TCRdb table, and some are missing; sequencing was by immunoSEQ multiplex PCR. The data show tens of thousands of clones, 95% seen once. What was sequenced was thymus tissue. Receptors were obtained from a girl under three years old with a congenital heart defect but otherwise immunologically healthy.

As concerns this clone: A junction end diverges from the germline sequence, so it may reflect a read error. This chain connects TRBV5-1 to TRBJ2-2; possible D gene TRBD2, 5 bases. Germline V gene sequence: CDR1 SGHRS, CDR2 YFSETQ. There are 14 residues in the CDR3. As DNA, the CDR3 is TGCGCCAGCAGCTTGGCGGGATTGGCCGGGGAGCCGTTTTTT. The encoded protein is CASSLAGLAGEPFF.

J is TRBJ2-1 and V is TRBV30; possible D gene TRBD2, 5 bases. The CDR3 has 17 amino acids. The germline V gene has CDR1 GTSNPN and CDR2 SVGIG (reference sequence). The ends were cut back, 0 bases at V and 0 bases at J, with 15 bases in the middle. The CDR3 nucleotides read TGTGCCTGGAGTGTCCTGAACGGGATGGGCTCCTACAATGAGCAGTTCTTC. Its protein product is CAWSVLNGMGSYNEQFF.

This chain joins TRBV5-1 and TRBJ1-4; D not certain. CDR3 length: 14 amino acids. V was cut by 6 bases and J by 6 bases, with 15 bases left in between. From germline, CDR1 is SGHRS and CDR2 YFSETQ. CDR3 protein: CASKNVHKHEKLFF. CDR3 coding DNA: TGCGCCAGCAAGAATGTCCACAAGCATGAAAAACTGTTTTTT.

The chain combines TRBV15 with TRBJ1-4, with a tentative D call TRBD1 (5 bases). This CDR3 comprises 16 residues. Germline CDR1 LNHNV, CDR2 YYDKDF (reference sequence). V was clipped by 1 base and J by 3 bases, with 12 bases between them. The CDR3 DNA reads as TGTGCCACCAGCAGAGGCAAGGGGCGATCTAATGAAAAACTGTTTTTT. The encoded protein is CATSRGKGRSNEKLFF.

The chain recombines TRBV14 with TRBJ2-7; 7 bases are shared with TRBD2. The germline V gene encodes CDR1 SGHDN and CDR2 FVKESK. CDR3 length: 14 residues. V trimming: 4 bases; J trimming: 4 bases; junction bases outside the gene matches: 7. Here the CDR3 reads CASSPQGGTYEQYF. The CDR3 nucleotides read TGTGCCAGCAGCCCTCAGGGAGGGACTTACGAGCAGTACTTC.

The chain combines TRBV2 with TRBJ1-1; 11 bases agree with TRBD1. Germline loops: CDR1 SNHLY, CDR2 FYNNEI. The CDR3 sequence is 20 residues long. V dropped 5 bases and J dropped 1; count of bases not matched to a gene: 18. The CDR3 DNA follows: TGTGCCAGCAGTACCCGGGACAGGGGGATTATGAGACTAACGAACACTGAAGCTTTCTTT. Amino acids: CASSTRDRGIMRLTNTEAFF.

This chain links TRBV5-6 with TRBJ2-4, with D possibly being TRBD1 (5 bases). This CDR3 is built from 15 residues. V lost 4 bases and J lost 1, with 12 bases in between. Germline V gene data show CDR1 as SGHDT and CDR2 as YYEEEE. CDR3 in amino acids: CASSPGAMAKNIQYF. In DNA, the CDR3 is TGTGCCAGCAGCCCTGGGGCGATGGCCAAAAACATTCAGTACTTC. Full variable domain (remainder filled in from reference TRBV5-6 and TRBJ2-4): DAGVTQSPTHLIKTRGQQVTLRCSPKSGHDTVSWYQQALGQGPQFIFQYYEEEERQRGNFPDRFSGHQFPNYSSELNVNALLLGDSALYLCASSPGAMAKNIQYFGAGTRLSVL.

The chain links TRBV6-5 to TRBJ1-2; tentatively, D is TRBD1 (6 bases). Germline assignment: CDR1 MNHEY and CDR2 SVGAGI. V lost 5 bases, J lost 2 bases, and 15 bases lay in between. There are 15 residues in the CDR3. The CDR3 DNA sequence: TGTGCCAGCAGTCTTTGGGGGCACGACAACTATGGCTACACCTTC. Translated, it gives CASSLWGHDNYGYTF.

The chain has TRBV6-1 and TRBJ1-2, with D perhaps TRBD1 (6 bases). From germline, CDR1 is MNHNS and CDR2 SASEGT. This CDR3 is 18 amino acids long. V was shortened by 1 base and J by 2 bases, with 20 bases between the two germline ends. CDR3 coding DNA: TGTGCCAGCAGTGAAGGTAAAAGGACAGTAGGGATAAACTATGGCTACACCTTC. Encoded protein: CASSEGKRTVGINYGYTF.

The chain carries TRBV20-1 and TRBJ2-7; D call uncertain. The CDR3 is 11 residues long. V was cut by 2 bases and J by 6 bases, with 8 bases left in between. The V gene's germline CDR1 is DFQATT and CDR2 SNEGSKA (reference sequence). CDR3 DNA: TGCAGTGCTAGAATATTGAGCGAGCAGTACTTC. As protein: CSARILSEQYF.

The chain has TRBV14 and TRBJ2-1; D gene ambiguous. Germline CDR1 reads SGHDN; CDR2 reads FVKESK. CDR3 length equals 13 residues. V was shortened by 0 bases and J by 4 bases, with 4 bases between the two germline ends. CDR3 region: CASSQEGYNEQFF. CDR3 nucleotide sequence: TGTGCCAGCAGCCAAGAGGGGTACAATGAGCAGTTCTTC.

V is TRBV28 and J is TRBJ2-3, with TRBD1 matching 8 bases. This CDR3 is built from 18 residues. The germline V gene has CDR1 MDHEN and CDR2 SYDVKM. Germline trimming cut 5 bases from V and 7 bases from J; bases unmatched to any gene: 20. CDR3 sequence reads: CASSPTFADRDLLNTQYF. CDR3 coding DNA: TGTGCCAGCAGTCCTACCTTCGCGGACAGGGACCTGTTGAATACGCAGTATTTT.

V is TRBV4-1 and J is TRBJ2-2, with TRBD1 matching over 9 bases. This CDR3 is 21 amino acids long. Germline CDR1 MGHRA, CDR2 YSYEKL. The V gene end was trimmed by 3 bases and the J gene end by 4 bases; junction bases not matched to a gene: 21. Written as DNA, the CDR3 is TGCGCCAGCAGCCATCCCGCCGGGACAGGGACCCACCTTAAACGCACCGGGGAGCTGTTTTTT. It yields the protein CASSHPAGTGTHLKRTGELFF.

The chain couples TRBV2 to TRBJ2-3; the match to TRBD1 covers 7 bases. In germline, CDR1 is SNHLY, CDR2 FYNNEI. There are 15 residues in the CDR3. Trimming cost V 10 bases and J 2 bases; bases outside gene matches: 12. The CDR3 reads CAINRGLADTDTQYF. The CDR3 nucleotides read TGTGCCATTAACAGGGGCCTTGCGGACACAGATACGCAGTATTTT.

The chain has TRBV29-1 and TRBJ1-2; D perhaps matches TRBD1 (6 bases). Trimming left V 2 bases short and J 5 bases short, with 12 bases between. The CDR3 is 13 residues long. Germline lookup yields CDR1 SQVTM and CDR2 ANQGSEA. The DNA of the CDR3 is TGCAGCGTTGAAAGACAGGCGGGTTATGGCTACACCTTC. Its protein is CSVERQAGYGYTF.

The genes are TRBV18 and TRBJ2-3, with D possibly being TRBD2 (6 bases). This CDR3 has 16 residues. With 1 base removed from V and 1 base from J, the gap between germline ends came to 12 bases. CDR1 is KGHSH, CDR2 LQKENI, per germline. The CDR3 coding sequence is TGTGCCAGCTCACCACATAGCGGCGGGCGCACAGATACGCAGTATTTT. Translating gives CASSPHSGGRTDTQYF.

The CDR3 DNA reads TGTGCCAGCAGCTCAAGGGGGACAAGGTCTTCAGATACGCAGTATTTT. Translating it yields CASSSRGTRSSDTQYF. The gene calls are TRBV5-4 and TRBJ2-3, with D possibly matching TRBD1 (6 bases). This CDR3 comprises 16 residues. V was shortened by 3 bases and J by 4 bases, with 18 bases between the two germline ends. CDR1 is SGHNT, CDR2 YYREEE, per germline (reference sequence).

The CDR3 here is CASSWDSYEQYF. CDR3 bases: TGTGCCAGCAGTTGGGACAGCTACGAGCAGTACTTC. V gene TRBV6-1 combines with J gene TRBJ2-7; 7 bases map to TRBD1. The germline V gene encodes CDR1 MNHNS and CDR2 SASEGT. Unmatched junction bases numbered 1, after V lost 5 bases and J lost 3 bases. The CDR3 is 12 residues long.

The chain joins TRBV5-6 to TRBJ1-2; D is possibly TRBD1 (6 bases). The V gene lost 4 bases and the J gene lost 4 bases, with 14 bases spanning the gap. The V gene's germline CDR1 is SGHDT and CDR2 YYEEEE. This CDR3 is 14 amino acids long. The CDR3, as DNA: TGTGCCAGCAGCCGGGAACAGGGAGGCTATGGCTACACCTTC. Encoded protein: CASSREQGGYGYTF.

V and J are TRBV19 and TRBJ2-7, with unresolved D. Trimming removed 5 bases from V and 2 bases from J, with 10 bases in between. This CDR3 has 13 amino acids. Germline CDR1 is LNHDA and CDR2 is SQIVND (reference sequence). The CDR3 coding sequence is TGTGCCAGTAGTCACGGACCCACCTACGAGCAGTACTTC. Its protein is CASSHGPTYEQYF.

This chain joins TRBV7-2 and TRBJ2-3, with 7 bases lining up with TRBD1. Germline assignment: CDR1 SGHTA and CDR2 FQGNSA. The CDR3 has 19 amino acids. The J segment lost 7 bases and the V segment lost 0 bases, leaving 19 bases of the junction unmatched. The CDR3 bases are TGTGCCAGCAGCTTAGCGAGGACAGGTCCCCCTTCTCCTACAAATACGCAGTATTTT. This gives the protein CASSLARTGPPSPTNTQYF.

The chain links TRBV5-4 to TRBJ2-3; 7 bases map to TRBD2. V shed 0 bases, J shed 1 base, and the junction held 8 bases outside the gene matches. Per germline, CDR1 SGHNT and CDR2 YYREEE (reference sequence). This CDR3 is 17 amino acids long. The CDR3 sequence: CASSLAEGLAGTDTQYF. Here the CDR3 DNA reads TGTGCCAGCAGCTTGGCTGAAGGTCTAGCGGGCACAGATACGCAGTATTTT. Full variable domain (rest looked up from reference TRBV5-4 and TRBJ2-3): ETGVTQSPTHLIKTRGQQVTLRCSSQSGHNTVSWYQQALGQGPQFIFQYYREEENGRGNFPPRFSGLQFPNYSSELNVNALELDDSALYLCASSLAEGLAGTDTQYFGPGTRLTVL.

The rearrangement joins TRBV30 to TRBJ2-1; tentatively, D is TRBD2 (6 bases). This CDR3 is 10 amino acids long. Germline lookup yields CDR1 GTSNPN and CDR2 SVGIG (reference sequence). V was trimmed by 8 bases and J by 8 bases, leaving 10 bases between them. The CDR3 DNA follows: TGTGCCGGGGGGAAGGATGAGCAGTTCTTC. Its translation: CAGGKDEQFF.

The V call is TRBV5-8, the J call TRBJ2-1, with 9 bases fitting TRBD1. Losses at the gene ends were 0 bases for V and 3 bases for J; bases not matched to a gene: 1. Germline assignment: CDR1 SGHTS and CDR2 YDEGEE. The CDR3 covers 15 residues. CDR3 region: CASSLGDRVYNEQFF. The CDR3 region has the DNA TGTGCCAGCAGCTTGGGGGACAGGGTCTACAATGAGCAGTTCTTC.